One T cell receptor (beta chain) is described in this entry. Other nucleotide sequences from this sample produce the same CDR3. Per the original data handling: The assay estimated nucleated cells by amplifying reference gene primers. Using immunoSEQ multiplex PCR, the repertoire was profiled, and TCRdb retains in-frame clones only, with some absent. V and J calls and clone size come straight from that table; D and trimming were deduced from the DNA. The sample lists around 340,000 clones, about nine tenths occurring once. These data originate in a study of blood T cell repertoires in COVID-19. The V end was cut by 6 bases, the J end by 0 bases, with 9 bases between. Germline lookup yields CDR1 LNHDA and CDR2 SQIVND (reference sequence). The CDR3 length is 14 residues.

The TCR was taken from a woman aged 60-75 years with COVID-19, enrolled during active disease. V usage is TRBV19 and J usage is TRBJ1-5, with D perhaps matching TRBD1 (5 bases). The sample consisted of peripheral blood. DNA for the CDR3: TGTGCCAGTAGGTCAGGGTATAGCAATCAGCCCCAGCATTTT. The encoded protein is CASRSGYSNQPQHF.